The 28 T cell receptor beta chains below all came from one sample that was sequenced in a study of graft-versus-host responses after intestinal transplantation. TCRdb's copy holds only in-frame clones and misses some; the assay was immunoSEQ multiplex PCR. The sample includes about 38,000 clones, less than 90% of them seen just once. The sequencing here drew on PBMCs, taken 1,000 to 1,300 days after transplant. Every receptor here comes from a human patient who received an intestinal transplant, so some T cells may come from the graft donor.

This clone occurred a few times. Within the sample, other DNA sequences also encode this same CDR3. V and J are TRBV7-9 and TRBJ2-3; D gene uncertain. The germline V and J ends were trimmed by 2 bases and 3 bases, with 9 bases remaining between them. In germline, CDR1 is SEHNR, CDR2 FQNEAQ (reference sequence). The CDR3 runs 14 residues. The CDR3 DNA reads TGTGCCAGCAGCTTACTAGGGAATACAGATACGCAGTATTTT. Encoded protein: CASSLLGNTDTQYF.

The chain links TRBV19 to TRBJ2-1; D is uncertain. Germline loops: CDR1 LNHDA, CDR2 SQIVND (reference sequence). CDR3 length: 15 residues. Trimming cost V 6 bases and J 4 bases, with 16 bases left between them. The CDR3 region has the DNA TGTGCCAGTAGACTCGGACCCCCCCCGTACAATGAGCAGTTCTTC. Translation gives CASRLGPPPYNEQFF. The entire variable domain, with the rest obtained from reference TRBV19 and TRBJ2-1, is as follows: DGGITQSPKYLFRKEGQNVTLSCEQNLNHDAMYWYRQDPGQGLRLIYYSQIVNDFQKGDIAEGYSVSREKKESFPLTVTSAQKNPTAFYLCASRLGPPPYNEQFFGPGTRLTVL.

This clone is labeled medium-sized. The genes are TRBV1 and TRBJ1-3. TRBV1 represents a pseudogene. The CDR3 contains 13 residues. CDR3 in DNA: TGCACCAGCAGCCAAGACGACGGAAACACCATATATTTT. Translating gives CTSSQDDGNTIYF.

The V and J genes are TRBV29-1 and TRBJ2-1; TRBD1 might be the D (5 bases). The germline gives CDR1 SQVTM, CDR2 ANQGSEA. Trimming removed 5 bases from V and 5 bases from J, with 7 bases in between. The CDR3 spans 11 residues. The CDR3 reads CSVLRDNEQFF. In DNA, the CDR3 is TGCAGCGTTCTCAGGGACAATGAGCAGTTCTTC.

The chain links TRBV7-8 to TRBJ1-2; D gene unclear. The length of the CDR3 is 10 residues. Germline values: CDR1 SGHVS, CDR2 FQNEAQ. Trimming left V 2 bases short and J 5 bases short, with 0 bases between. CDR3 amino acids: CASSLYGYTF. CDR3 bases: TGTGCCAGCAGCTTATATGGCTACACCTTC.

CDR3 protein: CASSRGEGDSPLHF. The CDR3 nucleotides read TGTGCCAGCAGTCGGGGTGAAGGCGATTCACCCCTCCACTTT. The chain employs TRBV27 and TRBJ1-6; D is unclear. The V and J ends lost 5 bases and 8 bases respectively, with 13 bases between them. This CDR3 has 14 amino acids. The germline V gene has CDR1 MNHEY and CDR2 SMNVEV (reference sequence).

The chain carries TRBV6-5 and TRBJ2-7; 7 bases fit TRBD1. After removal of 7 bases from V and 3 bases from J, the junction contained 9 bases not matched to a gene. The CDR3 consists of 14 residues. Per the germline V gene, CDR1 is MNHEY and CDR2 is SVGAGI. CDR3 sequence reads: CASTETGRVYEQYF. The DNA for the CDR3 is TGTGCCAGCACGGAGACAGGGAGAGTCTACGAGCAGTACTTC.

This rearrangement joins TRBV2 to TRBJ2-3; D is uncertain. V dropped 6 bases and J dropped 0 bases, with 7 bases sitting between them. CDR1 is SNHLY, CDR2 FYNNEI, per germline. There are 13 residues in the CDR3. As DNA, the CDR3 is TGTGCCAGCAGAGTGGTGAGCACAGATACGCAGTATTTT. Protein sequence: CASRVVSTDTQYF.

This chain joins TRBV6-6 and TRBJ1-1; D is ambiguous. Trimming cost V 5 bases and J 6 bases, with 16 bases left between them. The germline V gene has CDR1 MNHNY and CDR2 SVGAGI (reference sequence). The CDR3 has 14 residues. The CDR3 loop is CASSPPRAGAEAFF. In DNA form, the CDR3 reads TGTGCCAGCAGTCCGCCAAGGGCCGGGGCTGAAGCTTTCTTT.

The chain couples TRBV19 to TRBJ1-1; D remains unclear. Per germline, CDR1 LNHDA and CDR2 SQIVND (reference sequence). The germline V and J ends were trimmed by 7 bases and 6 bases, with 9 bases remaining between them. The CDR3 spans 11 residues. In DNA, the CDR3 is TGTGCCAGTATATGGGATTCTGAAGCTTTCTTT. Translating it yields CASIWDSEAFF.

The V and J genes are TRBV28 and TRBJ2-1; TRBD2 matches 8 bases. The CDR3 length is 17 residues. The germline V gene has CDR1 MDHEN and CDR2 SYDVKM. V was clipped by 2 bases and J by 0 bases; unmatched bases: 6. This chain's CDR3 is CASSLGGAGGSYNEQFF. The DNA for the CDR3 is TGTGCCAGCAGTTTAGGAGGCGCGGGGGGCTCCTACAATGAGCAGTTCTTC. Full variable domain (outside the CDR3, taken from reference TRBV28 and TRBJ2-1): DVKVTQSSRYLVKRTGEKVFLECVQDMDHENMFWYRQDPGLGLRLIYFSYDVKMKEKGDIPEGYSVSREKKERFSLILESASTNQTSMYLCASSLGGAGGSYNEQFFGPGTRLTVL.

The V and J genes are TRBV7-2 and TRBJ2-7; TRBD1 is a possible D gene (6 bases). Germline V lookup: CDR1 SGHTA, CDR2 FQGNSA. The CDR3 is 13 residues long. V lost 4 bases and J lost 7, with 14 bases in between. The CDR3 here is CASSSQGPTEQYF. The CDR3 DNA is TGTGCCAGCAGCTCACAGGGTCCAACAGAGCAGTACTTC. The entire variable domain, with the rest obtained from reference TRBV7-2 and TRBJ2-7, is as follows: GAGVSQSPSNKVTEKGKDVELRCDPISGHTALYWYRQSLGQGLEFLIYFQGNSAPDKSGLPSDRFSAERTGGSVSTLTIQRTQQEDSAVYLCASSSQGPTEQYFGPGTRLTVT.

This rearrangement joins TRBV2 to TRBJ2-7; 11 nucleotides match TRBD1. J lost 5 bases, V lost 4 bases, and 1 base had no gene match. The CDR3 length is 13 residues. CDR1 is SNHLY, CDR2 FYNNEI, per germline. CDR3 sequence (DNA): TGTGCCAGCAGTGGGACAGGGGGCCACGAGCAGTACTTC. It encodes CASSGTGGHEQYF.

This clone was recorded a few times. The V gene is TRBV6-1, the J gene TRBJ1-5; 9 nucleotides agree with TRBD1. Germline CDR1 and CDR2: MNHNS and SASEGT. The CDR3 spans 15 residues. Trimming took 2 bases from V and 4 from J; bases not matched to a gene: 3. This CDR3 is CASSEMGQGNQPQHF. CDR3 in DNA: TGTGCCAGCAGTGAAATGGGACAGGGTAATCAGCCCCAGCATTTT.

V gene TRBV12-5 combines with J gene TRBJ2-2; 11 bases fit TRBD2. This CDR3 has 16 amino acids. Germline assignment: CDR1 LGHNT and CDR2 FRNRAP. J was trimmed by 3 bases and V by 6 bases; bases with no gene match: 6. CDR3 sequence reads: CASGSGLADYTGELFF. The CDR3 DNA sequence: TGTGCTAGTGGGTCGGGACTAGCGGACTACACCGGGGAGCTGTTTTTT.

The rearrangement links TRBV5-7 to TRBJ2-7; D is undetermined. TRBV5-7 is flagged as an ORF with uncertain function. The CDR3 has 12 amino acids. V lost 0 bases to trimming and J lost 3 bases, with 4 bases between them. CDR3 sequence (DNA): TGTGCCAGCAGCTTGGGAGTCTACGAGCAGTACTTC. Encoded protein: CASSLGVYEQYF.

For the CDR3, the DNA is TGTGCCAGCAGTTTACCGGGGTATGGCTACACCTTC. It specifies CASSLPGYGYTF. V is TRBV28 and J is TRBJ1-2; unclear D gene. Trimming stripped 2 bases from V and 5 bases from J, with 6 bases between. This CDR3 contains 12 residues. Germline lookup yields CDR1 MDHEN and CDR2 SYDVKM.

A single count supports this clone. The chain links TRBV29-1 to TRBJ1-2, with 10 bases lining up with TRBD1. In germline, CDR1 is SQVTM, CDR2 ANQGSEA. J lost 2 bases, V lost 4 bases, and 10 bases had no gene match. The CDR3 is 16 residues long. The CDR3 reads CSVGGTRQGANYGYTF. The CDR3 coding sequence is TGCAGCGTTGGGGGGACCAGACAGGGGGCAAACTATGGCTACACCTTC.

The chain combines TRBV29-1 with TRBJ1-1; weak D call: TRBD1 (5 bases). Trimming shortened V by 4 bases and J by 8 bases, and 11 bases separated the two germline ends. CDR1 and CDR2 (germline): SQVTM, ANQGSEA. The CDR3 runs to 11 residues. CDR3: CSVGGRSEAFF. CDR3 DNA: TGCAGCGTTGGGGGCCGGAGCGAAGCTTTCTTT.

This chain connects TRBV19 to TRBJ2-2; D perhaps matches TRBD2 (6 bases). CDR1 is LNHDA, CDR2 SQIVND, per germline (reference sequence). V shed 10 bases and J shed 0 bases, with 15 bases lying between them. This CDR3 is 15 amino acids long. CDR3 nucleotides: TGTGCCACCCAGTCGGGGGACTCGAACACCGGGGAGCTGTTTTTT. Translating it yields CATQSGDSNTGELFF.

V is TRBV6-5 and J is TRBJ2-3, with D unclear. The CDR3 has 12 amino acids. V dropped 9 bases and J dropped 0 bases, with 7 bases sitting between them. Looked up from germline, CDR1 is MNHEY and CDR2 is SVGAGI. The CDR3 reads CASKTSTDTQYF. CDR3 DNA: TGTGCCAGTAAGACGAGCACAGATACGCAGTATTTT.

In its sample, this clone was seen a few times. The chain uses TRBV5-4 and TRBJ2-7, with TRBD2 matching over 7 bases. The CDR3 is 14 amino acids. Germline assignment: CDR1 SGHNT and CDR2 YYREEE (reference sequence). The V segment lost 4 bases and the J segment 5 bases; nucleotides outside the gene matches: 9. The CDR3 coding sequence is TGTGCCAGCAGCGGAAGCGGGAACAATCACGAGCAGTACTTC. Its translation is CASSGSGNNHEQYF. Variable domain in full (rest from reference TRBV5-4 and TRBJ2-7): ETGVTQSPTHLIKTRGQQVTLRCSSQSGHNTVSWYQQALGQGPQFIFQYYREEENGRGNFPPRFSGLQFPNYSSELNVNALELDDSALYLCASSGSGNNHEQYFGPGTRLTVT.

The chain recombines TRBV5-1 with TRBJ2-3, with D hard to call. The CDR3 spans 14 residues. Trimming removed 0 bases at V and 0 bases at J, with 5 bases between. The germline CDR1 and CDR2 sequences are SGHRS and YFSETQ. The CDR3 DNA is TGCGCCAGCAGCTTGGGACAAAGCACAGATACGCAGTATTTT. This gives the protein CASSLGQSTDTQYF.

The chain is built from TRBV4-2 and TRBJ2-7; 11 bases align to TRBD2. Germline V CDR1 and CDR2: LGHNA, YNFKEQ. J was trimmed by 3 bases and V by 1 base; bases with no gene match: 2. The CDR3 has 15 amino acids. CDR3 sequence: CASSQGTSGLYEQYF. In DNA form, the CDR3 reads TGTGCCAGCAGCCAAGGGACTAGCGGGCTCTACGAGCAGTACTTC.

This chain uses TRBV28 with TRBJ2-6; D is ambiguous. Germline lookup yields CDR1 MDHEN and CDR2 SYDVKM. Trimming left V 4 bases short and J 1 base short, with 11 bases between. The CDR3 sequence is 16 residues long. Written as DNA, the CDR3 is TGTGCCAGCAGTTCTCTCTCGAAATCTGGGGCCAACGTCCTGACTTTC. It translates to CASSSLSKSGANVLTF.

This clone was observed a few times. The chain has TRBV28 and TRBJ1-6; D unclear. Trimming shortened V by 6 bases and J by 9 bases, and 15 bases separated the two germline ends. Germline V gene lookup returns CDR1 MDHEN and CDR2 SYDVKM. This CDR3 is built from 14 residues. CDR3 coding DNA: TGTGCCAGCAGCCCCCCCCGAAGCGGTTCACCCCTCCACTTT. This codes for CASSPPRSGSPLHF.

V and J are TRBV11-3 and TRBJ2-2; D is possibly TRBD2 (5 bases). V was pared by 4 bases and J by 6 bases, with 12 bases between. The CDR3 loop spans 14 amino acids. Germline CDR1 SGHNT, CDR2 YENEEA. The CDR3 sequence: CASSSPTGAGELFF. In DNA form, the CDR3 reads TGTGCCAGCAGCTCCCCCACCGGGGCCGGGGAGCTGTTTTTT.

Here the CDR3 reads CATSGGLAGRTDTQYF. As DNA, the CDR3 is TGTGCCACCAGCGGTGGACTAGCGGGCCGCACAGATACGCAGTATTTT. The genes are TRBV15 and TRBJ2-3; 11 positions match TRBD2. J was trimmed by 1 base and V by 5 bases; bases with no gene match: 5. Looked up from germline, CDR1 is LNHNV and CDR2 is YYDKDF (reference sequence). This CDR3 has 16 residues.